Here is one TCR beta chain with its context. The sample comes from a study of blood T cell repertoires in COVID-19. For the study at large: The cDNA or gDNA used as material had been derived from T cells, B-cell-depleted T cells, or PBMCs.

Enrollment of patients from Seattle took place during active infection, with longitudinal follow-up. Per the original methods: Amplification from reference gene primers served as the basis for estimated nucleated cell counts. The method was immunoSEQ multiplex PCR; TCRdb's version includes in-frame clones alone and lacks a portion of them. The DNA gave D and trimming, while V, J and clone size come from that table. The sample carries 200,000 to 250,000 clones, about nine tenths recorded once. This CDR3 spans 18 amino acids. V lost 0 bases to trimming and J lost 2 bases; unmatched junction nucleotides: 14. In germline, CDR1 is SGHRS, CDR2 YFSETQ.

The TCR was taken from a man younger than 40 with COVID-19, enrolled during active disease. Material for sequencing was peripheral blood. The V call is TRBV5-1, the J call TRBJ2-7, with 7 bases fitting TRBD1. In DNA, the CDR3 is TGCGCCAGCAGCTTGGATGGGGACAGCGAATTAAGACCCTACGAGCAGTACTTC. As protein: CASSLDGDSELRPYEQYF. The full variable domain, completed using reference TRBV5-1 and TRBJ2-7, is KAGVTQTPRYLIKTRGQQVTLSCSPISGHRSVSWYQQTPGQGLQFLFEYFSETQRNKGNFPGRFSGRQFSNSRSEMNVSTLELGDSALYLCASSLDGDSELRPYEQYFGPGTRLTVT.